The clone carrying this T cell receptor (beta chain) was seen ten or more times. This specimen comes from a study of T-cell reconstitution after alpha-beta-depleted transplantation in children. Unique molecular identifiers were incorporated during preparation of the TCRbeta library. MiXCR, run by TCRdb on the PCR reads, gives a single entry per CDR3 protein. The sample yields about 480,000 distinct CDR3 sequences, under 15% seen once. The V end was cut by 6 bases, the J end by 2 bases, with 10 bases between. CDR3 length: 14 amino acids. In germline, CDR1 is MNHEY, CDR2 SVGAGI. The chain links TRBV6-5 to TRBJ2-2; D is undetermined. This TCR was sampled from a human donor who donated a stem cell graft to a child with combined immunodeficiency. The sample here was PBMCs from the stem cell graft donor, taken from the stem cell graft. Written as DNA, the CDR3 is TGTGCCAGCAGCGGTAACAGAAACACCGGGGAGCTGTTTTTT. It codes for CASSGNRNTGELFF.